The T cell receptor (beta chain) under discussion was sequenced for a study of T cells in Graves' hyperthyroidism and ophthalmopathy. Study-wide results and limits: Prediction of ophthalmopathy progression came a median approximately 6 months pre-onset. Expanded thyroid clonotypes (above 0.001) were mostly also found in blood.

Graves' hyperthyroidism without ophthalmopathy progression within 18 months was termed stable. This clonotype was found many times. The antigen is not known. RNA transcripts provided the source from which TCR beta CDR3 regions were amplified. Using the HTBI primer set, a first-round RT-PCR was run on the TCR CDR3. TCRdb re-called the multiplex PCR reads through MiXCR, storing one row per CDR3 protein. The table lists just over 550,000 distinct CDR3 sequences, about 43% of them singletons. The CDR3 consists of 13 residues. Germline V gives CDR1 ENHRY, CDR2 SYGVKD. V was shortened by 5 bases and J by 4 bases, with 11 bases between the two germline ends.

The rearrangement uses TRBV10-3 and TRBJ1-1; D perhaps matches TRBD1 (5 bases). This sequence originates from a woman between 18 and 30 years old with Graves' hyperthyroidism. Sequencing was performed on peripheral blood or thyroid tissue (not recorded which). The CDR3 DNA is TGTGCCATCAGTCCAGGGCCGGGCACTGAAGCTTTCTTT. It yields the protein CAISPGPGTEAFF.